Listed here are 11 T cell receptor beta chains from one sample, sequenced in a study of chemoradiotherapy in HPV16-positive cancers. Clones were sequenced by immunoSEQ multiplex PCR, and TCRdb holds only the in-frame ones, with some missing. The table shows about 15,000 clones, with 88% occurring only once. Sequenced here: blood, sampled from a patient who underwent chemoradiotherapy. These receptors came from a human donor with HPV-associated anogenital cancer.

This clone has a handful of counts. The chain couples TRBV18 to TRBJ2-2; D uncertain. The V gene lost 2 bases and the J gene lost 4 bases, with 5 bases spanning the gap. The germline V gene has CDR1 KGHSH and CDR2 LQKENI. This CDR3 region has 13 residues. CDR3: CASSPSGTGELFF. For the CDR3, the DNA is TGTGCCAGCTCACCATCAGGCACCGGGGAGCTGTTTTTT. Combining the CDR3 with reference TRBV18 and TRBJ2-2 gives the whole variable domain NAGVMQNPRHLVRRRGQEARLRCSPMKGHSHVYWYRQLPEEGLKFMVYLQKENIIDESGMPKERFSAEFPKEGPSILRIQQVVRGDSAAYFCASSPSGTGELFFGEGSRLTVL.

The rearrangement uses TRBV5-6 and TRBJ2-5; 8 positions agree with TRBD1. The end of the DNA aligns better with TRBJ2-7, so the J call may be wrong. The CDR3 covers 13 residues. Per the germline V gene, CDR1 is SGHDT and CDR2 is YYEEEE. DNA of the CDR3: TGTGCCAGCGGGCGGACAGGGTTTTACGAGCAGTACTTC. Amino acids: CASGRTGFYEQYF.

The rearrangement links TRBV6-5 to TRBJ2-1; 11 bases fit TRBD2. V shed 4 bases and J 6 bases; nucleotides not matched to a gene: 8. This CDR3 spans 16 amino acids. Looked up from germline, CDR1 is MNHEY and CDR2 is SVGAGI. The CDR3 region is CASSSQGLAVVNEQFF. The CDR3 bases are TGTGCCAGCAGTTCACAGGGACTAGCGGTAGTCAATGAGCAGTTCTTC.

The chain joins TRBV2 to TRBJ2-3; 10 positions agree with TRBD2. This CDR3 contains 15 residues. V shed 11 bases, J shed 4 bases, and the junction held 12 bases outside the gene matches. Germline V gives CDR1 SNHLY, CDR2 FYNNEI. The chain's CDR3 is CARTGLAGVSDTQYF. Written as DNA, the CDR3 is TGTGCCCGTACGGGTCTAGCGGGAGTCTCAGATACGCAGTATTTT.

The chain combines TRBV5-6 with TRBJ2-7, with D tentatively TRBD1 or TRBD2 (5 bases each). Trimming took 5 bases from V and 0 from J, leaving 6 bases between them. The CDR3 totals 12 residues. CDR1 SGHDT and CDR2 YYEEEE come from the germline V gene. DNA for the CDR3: TGTGCCAGCAGTGGGACCTCCTACGAGCAGTACTTC. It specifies CASSGTSYEQYF.

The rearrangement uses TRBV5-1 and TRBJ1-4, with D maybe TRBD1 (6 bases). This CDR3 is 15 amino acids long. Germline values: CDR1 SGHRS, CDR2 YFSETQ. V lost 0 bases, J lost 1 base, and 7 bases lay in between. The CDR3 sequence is CASSLVRGTNEKLFF. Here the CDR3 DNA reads TGCGCCAGCAGCTTGGTCAGGGGAACTAATGAAAAACTGTTTTTT. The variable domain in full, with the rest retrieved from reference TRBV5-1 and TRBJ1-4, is KAGVTQTPRYLIKTRGQQVTLSCSPISGHRSVSWYQQTPGQGLQFLFEYFSETQRNKGNFPGRFSGRQFSNSRSEMNVSTLELGDSALYLCASSLVRGTNEKLFFGSGTQLSVL.

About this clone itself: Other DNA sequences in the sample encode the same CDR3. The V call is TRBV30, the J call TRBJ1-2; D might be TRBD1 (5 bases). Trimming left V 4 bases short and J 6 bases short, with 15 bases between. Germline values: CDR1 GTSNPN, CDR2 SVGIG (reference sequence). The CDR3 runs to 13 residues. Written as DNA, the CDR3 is TGTGCCTGGAACTTACGCAGGGCTAATGGCTACACCTTC. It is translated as CAWNLRRANGYTF. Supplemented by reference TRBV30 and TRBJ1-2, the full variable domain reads SQTIHQWPATLVQPVGSPLSLECTVEGTSNPNLYWYRQAAGRGLQLLFYSVGIGQISSEVPQNLSASRPQDRQFILSSKKLLLSDSGFYLCAWNLRRANGYTFGSGTRLTVV.

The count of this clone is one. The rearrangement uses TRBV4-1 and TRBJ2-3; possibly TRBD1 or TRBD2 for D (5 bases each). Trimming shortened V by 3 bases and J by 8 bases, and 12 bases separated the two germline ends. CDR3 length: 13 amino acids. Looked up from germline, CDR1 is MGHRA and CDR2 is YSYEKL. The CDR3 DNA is TGCGCCAGCAGCCAGGGGGACCTGCCTACGCAGTATTTT. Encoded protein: CASSQGDLPTQYF.

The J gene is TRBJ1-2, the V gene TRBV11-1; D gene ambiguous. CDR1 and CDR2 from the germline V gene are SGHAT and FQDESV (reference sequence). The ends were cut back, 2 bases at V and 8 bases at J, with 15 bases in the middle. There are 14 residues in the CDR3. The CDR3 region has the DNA TGTGCCAGCAGCTTAATCCGATTCGATCGGGGCTACACCTTC. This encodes CASSLIRFDRGYTF.

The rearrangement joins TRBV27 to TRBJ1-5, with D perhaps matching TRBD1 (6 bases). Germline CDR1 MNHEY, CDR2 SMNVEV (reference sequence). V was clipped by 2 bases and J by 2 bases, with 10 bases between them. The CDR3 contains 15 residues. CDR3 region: CASSLNRVGNQPQHF. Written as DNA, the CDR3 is TGTGCCAGCAGTTTAAACAGGGTGGGCAATCAGCCCCAGCATTTT.

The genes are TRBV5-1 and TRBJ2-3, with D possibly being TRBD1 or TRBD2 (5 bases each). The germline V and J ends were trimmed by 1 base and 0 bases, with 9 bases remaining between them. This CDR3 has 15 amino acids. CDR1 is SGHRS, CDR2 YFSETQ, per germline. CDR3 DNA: TGCGCCAGCAGCTTGCCACGGGGCAGCACAGATACGCAGTATTTT. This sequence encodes CASSLPRGSTDTQYF.